The 10 T cell receptor beta chains below come from one sample, sequenced in a study of CD8 T cells in ankylosing spondylitis. TCRdb re-derived calls from the 5' RACE reads in MiXCR, one entry per CDR3 protein. The table has 240,000 or so distinct CDR3 sequences, roughly 8.6% seen once. Sequenced input: blood, either unsorted or a sorted T cell fraction (not recorded which). These receptors originate from a male donor with ankylosing spondylitis or in good health (not recorded which).

This clonotype was recorded at least ten times. The chain couples TRBV25-1 to TRBJ2-1; no reliable D call. Trimming took 4 bases from V and 0 from J, leaving 7 bases between them. There are 14 residues in the CDR3. Germline values: CDR1 MGHDK, CDR2 SYGVNS. The CDR3 sequence: CASSVPDSYNEQFF. CDR3 nucleotide sequence: TGTGCCAGCAGTGTCCCGGACTCCTACAATGAGCAGTTCTTC.

This clonotype was recorded at least ten times. This sequence joins TRBV7-9 and TRBJ2-7; TRBD2 might be the D (5 bases). Germline V gene sequence: CDR1 SEHNR, CDR2 FQNEAQ (reference sequence). The CDR3 is 13 residues long. V lost 0 bases and J 3 bases, leaving 6 bases between the germline ends. CDR3 residues: CASSLAGVYEQYF. The CDR3 DNA sequence: TGTGCCAGCAGCTTAGCGGGAGTCTACGAGCAGTACTTC.

This clonotype was counted between two and nine times. The V call is TRBV5-1, the J call TRBJ2-5, with 9 bases fitting TRBD2. CDR3 length: 15 residues. The trim removed 4 bases at V and 3 bases at J, leaving 7 bases unmatched. CDR1 is SGHRS, CDR2 YFSETQ, per germline. The CDR3 here is CASSHQAGGKETQYF. Here the CDR3 DNA reads TGCGCCAGCAGCCACCAAGCGGGGGGCAAAGAGACCCAGTACTTC.

This clonotype was observed many times. The gene calls are TRBV20-1 and TRBJ2-3; no clear D gene. The CDR3 spans 11 residues. Looked up from germline, CDR1 is DFQATT and CDR2 is SNEGSKA (reference sequence). V was clipped by 5 bases and J by 5 bases, with 8 bases between them. The CDR3 nucleotides read TGCAGTGCTGGTTTTGGAGATACGCAGTATTTT. Protein: CSAGFGDTQYF.

This clonotype was detected only once. The chain is built from TRBV7-9 and TRBJ2-1, with no clear D. Germline V gene lookup returns CDR1 SEHNR and CDR2 FQNEAQ (reference sequence). V was clipped by 4 bases and J by 1 base, with 11 bases between them. The CDR3 spans 15 residues. The CDR3 protein is CASSSTVWSYNEQFF. DNA for the CDR3: TGTGCCAGCAGCTCCACCGTATGGTCCTACAATGAGCAGTTCTTC.

The table lists this clonotype with many counts. The rearrangement joins TRBV12-3 or TRBV12-4 to TRBJ2-5; D ambiguous. Trimming left V 5 bases short and J 2 bases short, with 3 bases between. The CDR3 extends over 11 amino acids. The CDR3 is CASSRQETQYF. CDR3 bases: TGTGCCAGCAGTCGTCAAGAGACCCAGTACTTC.

This clonotype was counted many times. The rearrangement joins TRBV12-3 or TRBV12-4 to TRBJ2-7; the D gene could be TRBD1 or TRBD2 (5 bases each). This CDR3 has 15 amino acids. V was clipped by 0 bases and J by 6 bases, with 15 bases between them. This CDR3 reads CASSLAGPLGSEQYF. In DNA form, the CDR3 reads TGTGCCAGCAGTTTAGCGGGACCACTTGGAAGCGAGCAGTACTTC.

This clonotype has at least ten counts. The chain combines TRBV15 with TRBJ1-1; 8 bases map to TRBD1. V gave up 1 base and J gave up 3 bases; unmatched junction bases: 4. The CDR3 totals 15 residues. Germline assignment: CDR1 LNHNV and CDR2 YYDKDF (reference sequence). The CDR3: CATSRVDRGYTEAFF. In DNA form, the CDR3 reads TGTGCCACCAGCAGAGTCGACAGGGGATACACTGAAGCTTTCTTT.

This clonotype was seen many times. The V gene is TRBV20-1, the J gene TRBJ1-4; no reliable D call. Germline V gene sequence: CDR1 DFQATT, CDR2 SNEGSKA (reference sequence). The CDR3 has 11 residues. Between the trimmed V and J ends, which lost 5 bases and 4 bases, there was a span of 5 bases. CDR3 DNA sequence: TGCAGTGCTGACATTAATGAAAAACTGTTTTTT. Translation gives CSADINEKLFF.

CDR3 region: CASSQDFLASNTEAFF. CDR3 coding DNA: TGCGCCAGCAGCCAAGATTTCTTGGCCTCGAACACTGAAGCTTTCTTT. V usage is TRBV4-3 and J usage is TRBJ1-1; D remains ambiguous. The CDR3 length is 16 residues. V gave up 0 bases and J gave up 1 base, with 12 bases separating them. In germline, CDR1 is LGHNA, CDR2 YSLEER.